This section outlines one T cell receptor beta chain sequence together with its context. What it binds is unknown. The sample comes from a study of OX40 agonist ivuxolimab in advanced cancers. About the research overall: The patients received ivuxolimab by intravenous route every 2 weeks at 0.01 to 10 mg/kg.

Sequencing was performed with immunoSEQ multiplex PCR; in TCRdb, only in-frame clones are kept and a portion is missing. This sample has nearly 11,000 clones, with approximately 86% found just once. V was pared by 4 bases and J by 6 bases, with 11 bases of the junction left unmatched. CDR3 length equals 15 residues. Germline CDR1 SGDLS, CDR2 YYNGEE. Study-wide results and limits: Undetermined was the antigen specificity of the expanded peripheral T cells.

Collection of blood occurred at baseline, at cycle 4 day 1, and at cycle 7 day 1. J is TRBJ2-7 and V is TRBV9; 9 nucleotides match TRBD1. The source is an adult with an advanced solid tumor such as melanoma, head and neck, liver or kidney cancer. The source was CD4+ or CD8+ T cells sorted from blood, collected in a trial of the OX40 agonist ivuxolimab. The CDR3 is CASSPPGTGFSEQYF. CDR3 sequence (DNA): TGTGCCAGCAGCCCACCCGGGACAGGGTTTTCCGAGCAGTACTTC. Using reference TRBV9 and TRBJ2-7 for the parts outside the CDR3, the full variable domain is DSGVTQTPKHLITATGQRVTLRCSPRSGDLSVYWYQQSLDQGLQFLIQYYNGEERAKGNILERFSAQQFPDLHSELNLSSLELGDSALYFCASSPPGTGFSEQYFGPGTRLTVT.